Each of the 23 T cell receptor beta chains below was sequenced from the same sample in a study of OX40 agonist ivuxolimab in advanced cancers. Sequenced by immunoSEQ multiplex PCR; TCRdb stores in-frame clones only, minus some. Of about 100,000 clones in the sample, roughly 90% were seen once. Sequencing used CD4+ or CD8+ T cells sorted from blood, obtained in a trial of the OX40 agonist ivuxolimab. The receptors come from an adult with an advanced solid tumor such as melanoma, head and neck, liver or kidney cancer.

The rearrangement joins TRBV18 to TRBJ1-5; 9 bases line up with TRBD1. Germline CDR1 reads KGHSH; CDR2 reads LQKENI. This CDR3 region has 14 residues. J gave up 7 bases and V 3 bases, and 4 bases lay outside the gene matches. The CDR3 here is CASSPTGGDQPQHF. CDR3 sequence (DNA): TGTGCCAGCTCACCTACAGGGGGCGACCAGCCCCAGCATTTT.

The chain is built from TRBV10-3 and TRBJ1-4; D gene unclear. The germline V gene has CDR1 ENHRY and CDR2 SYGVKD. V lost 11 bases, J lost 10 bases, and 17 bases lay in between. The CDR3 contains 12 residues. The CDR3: CASAHQKGKLFF. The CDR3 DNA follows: TGTGCCTCTGCCCACCAAAAGGGAAAACTGTTTTTT.

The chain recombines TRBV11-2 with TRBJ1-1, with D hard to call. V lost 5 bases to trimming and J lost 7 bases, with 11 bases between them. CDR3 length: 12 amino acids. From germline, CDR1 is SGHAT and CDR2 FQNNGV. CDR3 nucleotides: TGTGCCAGCAGCCCCTCGGGAAGTGAAGCTTTCTTT. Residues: CASSPSGSEAFF.

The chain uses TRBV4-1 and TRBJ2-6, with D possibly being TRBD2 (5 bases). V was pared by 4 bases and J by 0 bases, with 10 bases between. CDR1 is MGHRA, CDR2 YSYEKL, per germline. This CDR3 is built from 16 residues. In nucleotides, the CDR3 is TGCGCCAGCAGCCCCCCCGGGGTCTCTGGGGCCAACGTCCTGACTTTC. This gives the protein CASSPPGVSGANVLTF.

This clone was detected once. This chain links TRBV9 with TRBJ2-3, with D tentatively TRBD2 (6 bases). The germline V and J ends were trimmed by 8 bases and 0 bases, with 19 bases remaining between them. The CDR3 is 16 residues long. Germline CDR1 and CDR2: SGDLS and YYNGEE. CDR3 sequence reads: CASMPGRSGSTDTQYF. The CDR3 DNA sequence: TGTGCCAGTATGCCCGGCAGAAGCGGGAGCACAGATACGCAGTATTTT.

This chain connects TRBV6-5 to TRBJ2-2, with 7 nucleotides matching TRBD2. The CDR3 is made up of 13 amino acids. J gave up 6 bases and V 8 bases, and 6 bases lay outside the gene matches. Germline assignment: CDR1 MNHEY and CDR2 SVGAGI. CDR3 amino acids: CASGISGSGELFF. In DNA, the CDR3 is TGTGCCAGCGGGATTAGCGGGTCCGGGGAGCTGTTTTTT.

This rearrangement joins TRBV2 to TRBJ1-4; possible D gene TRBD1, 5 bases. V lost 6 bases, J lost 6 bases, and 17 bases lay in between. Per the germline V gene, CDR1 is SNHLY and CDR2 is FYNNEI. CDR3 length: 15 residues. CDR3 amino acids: CASRNQGFRDEKLFF. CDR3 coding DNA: TGTGCCAGCAGGAACCAGGGATTCAGGGATGAAAAACTGTTTTTT.

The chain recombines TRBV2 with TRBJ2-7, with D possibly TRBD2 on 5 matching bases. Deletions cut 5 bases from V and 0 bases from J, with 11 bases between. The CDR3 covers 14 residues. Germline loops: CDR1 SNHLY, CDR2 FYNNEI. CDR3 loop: CASSSEARSYEQYF. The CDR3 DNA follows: TGTGCCAGCAGTTCGGAGGCCCGCTCCTACGAGCAGTACTTC.

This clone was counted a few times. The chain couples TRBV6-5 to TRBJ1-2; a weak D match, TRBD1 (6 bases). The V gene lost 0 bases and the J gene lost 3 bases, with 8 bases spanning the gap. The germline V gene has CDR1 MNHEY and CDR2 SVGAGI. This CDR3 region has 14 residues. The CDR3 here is CASSYSNRDYGYTF. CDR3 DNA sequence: TGTGCCAGCAGTTACTCGAACAGGGACTATGGCTACACCTTC.

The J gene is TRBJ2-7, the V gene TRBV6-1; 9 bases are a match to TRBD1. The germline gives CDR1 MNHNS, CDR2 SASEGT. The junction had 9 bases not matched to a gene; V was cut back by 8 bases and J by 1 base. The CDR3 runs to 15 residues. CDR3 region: CASAARQGGSYEQYF. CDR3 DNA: TGTGCCAGCGCGGCCAGACAGGGGGGATCCTACGAGCAGTACTTC.

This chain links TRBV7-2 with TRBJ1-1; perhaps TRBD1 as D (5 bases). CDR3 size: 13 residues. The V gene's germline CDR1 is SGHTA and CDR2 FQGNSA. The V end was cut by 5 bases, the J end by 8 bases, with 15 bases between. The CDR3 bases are TGTGCCAGCAGCCCGTATGGGGCCCTAGAAGCTTTCTTT. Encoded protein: CASSPYGALEAFF.

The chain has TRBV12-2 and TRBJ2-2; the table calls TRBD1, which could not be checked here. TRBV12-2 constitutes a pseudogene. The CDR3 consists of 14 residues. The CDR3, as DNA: TGTGCAAGTCGCATCTACAGGGACACCGGGGAGCTGTTTTTT. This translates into CASRIYRDTGELFF.

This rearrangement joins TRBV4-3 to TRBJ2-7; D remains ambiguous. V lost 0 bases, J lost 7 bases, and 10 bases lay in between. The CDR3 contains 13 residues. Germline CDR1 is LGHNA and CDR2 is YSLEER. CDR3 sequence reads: CASSQEVRREQYF. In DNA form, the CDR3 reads TGCGCCAGCAGCCAAGAAGTCCGCAGGGAGCAGTACTTC.

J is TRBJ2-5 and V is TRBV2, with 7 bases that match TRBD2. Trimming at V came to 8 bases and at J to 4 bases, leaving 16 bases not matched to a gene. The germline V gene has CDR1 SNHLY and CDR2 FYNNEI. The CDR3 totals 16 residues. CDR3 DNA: TGTGCCAGCTGGGGGGGAGTCGGGACTAAGGGAGAGACCCAGTACTTC. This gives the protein CASWGGVGTKGETQYF.

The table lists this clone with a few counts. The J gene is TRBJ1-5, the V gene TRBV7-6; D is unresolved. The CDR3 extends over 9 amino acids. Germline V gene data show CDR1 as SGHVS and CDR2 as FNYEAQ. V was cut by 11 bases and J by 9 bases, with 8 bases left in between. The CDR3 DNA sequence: TGTGCCGTCCCGGGGCCCCAGCATTTT. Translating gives CAVPGPQHF.

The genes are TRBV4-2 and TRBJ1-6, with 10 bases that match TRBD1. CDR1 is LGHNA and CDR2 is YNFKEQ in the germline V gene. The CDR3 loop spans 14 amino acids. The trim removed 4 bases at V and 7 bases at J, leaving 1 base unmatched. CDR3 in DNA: TGTGCCAGCAGCCTGGGACAGGGGAATTCACCCCTCCACTTT. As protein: CASSLGQGNSPLHF.

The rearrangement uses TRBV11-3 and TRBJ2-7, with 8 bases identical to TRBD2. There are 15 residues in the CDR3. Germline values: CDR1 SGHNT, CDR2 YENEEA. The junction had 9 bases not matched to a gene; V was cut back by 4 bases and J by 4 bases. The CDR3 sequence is CASSSLGTRQYEQYF. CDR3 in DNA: TGTGCCAGCAGCTCACTCGGGACTAGACAATACGAGCAGTACTTC.

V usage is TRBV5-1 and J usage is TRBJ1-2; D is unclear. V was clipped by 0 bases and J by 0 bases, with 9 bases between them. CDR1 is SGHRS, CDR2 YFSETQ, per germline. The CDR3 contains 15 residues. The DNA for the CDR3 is TGCGCCAGCAGCTTGGAGGCAGTCGCTAACTATGGCTACACCTTC. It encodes CASSLEAVANYGYTF.

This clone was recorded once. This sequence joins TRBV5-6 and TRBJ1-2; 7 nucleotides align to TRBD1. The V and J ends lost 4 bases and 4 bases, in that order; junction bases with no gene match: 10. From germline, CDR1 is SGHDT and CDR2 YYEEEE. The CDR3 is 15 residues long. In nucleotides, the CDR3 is TGTGCCAGCAGCCAGGACAGGCCATCCCCCTATGGCTACACCTTC. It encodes CASSQDRPSPYGYTF.

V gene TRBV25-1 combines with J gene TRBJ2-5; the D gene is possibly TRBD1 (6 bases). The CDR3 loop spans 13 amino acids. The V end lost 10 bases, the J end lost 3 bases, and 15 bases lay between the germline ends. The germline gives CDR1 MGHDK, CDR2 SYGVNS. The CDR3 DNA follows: TGTGCCACGTCACAGGGTGGGGAAGAGACCCAGTACTTC. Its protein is CATSQGGEETQYF.

CDR3 coding DNA: TGCGCCAGCAGCCAAGTAGGGGCGACAGGGGGCATTTATAATTCACCCCTCCACTTT. The encoded protein is CASSQVGATGGIYNSPLHF. V gene TRBV4-3 combines with J gene TRBJ1-6, with TRBD1 matching 10 bases. This CDR3 contains 19 residues. Germline CDR1 and CDR2: LGHNA and YSLEER. With V trimmed by 1 base and J by 4 bases, 10 bases remained unmatched.

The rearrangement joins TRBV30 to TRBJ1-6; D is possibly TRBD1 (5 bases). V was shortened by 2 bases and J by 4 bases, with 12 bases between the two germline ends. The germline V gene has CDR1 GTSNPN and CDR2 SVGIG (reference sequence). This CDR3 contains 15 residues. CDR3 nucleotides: TGTGCCTGGAGTTTCGGGACCGCATATAATTCACCCCTCCACTTT. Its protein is CAWSFGTAYNSPLHF.

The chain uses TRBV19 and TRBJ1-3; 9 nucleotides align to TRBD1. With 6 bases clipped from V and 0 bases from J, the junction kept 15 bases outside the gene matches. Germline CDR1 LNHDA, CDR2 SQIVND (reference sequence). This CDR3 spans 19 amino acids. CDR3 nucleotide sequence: TGTGCCAGTAGCCAGGACAGGGGAACCTTCCAGGGCTCTGGAAACACCATATATTTT. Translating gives CASSQDRGTFQGSGNTIYF. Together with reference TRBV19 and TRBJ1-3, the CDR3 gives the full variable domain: DGGITQSPKYLFRKEGQNVTLSCEQNLNHDAMYWYRQDPGQGLRLIYYSQIVNDFQKGDIAEGYSVSREKKESFPLTVTSAQKNPTAFYLCASSQDRGTFQGSGNTIYFGEGSWLTVV.